This TCR beta chain was retrieved from a study of blood T cell repertoires in COVID-19. Original handling: Cell counts per sample came from amplifying reference gene primers. Some clones are missing from TCRdb's copy, which holds only in-frame ones; the method was immunoSEQ multiplex PCR. V, J and clone size derive from that table, while D and trimming were established from the DNA sequence. The sample lists 100,000 to 150,000 clones; around 70% were seen once. The CDR3 loop spans 12 amino acids. The germline gives CDR1 SQVTM, CDR2 ANQGSEA. With 3 bases clipped from V and 8 bases from J, the junction kept 4 bases outside the gene matches.

The V call is TRBV29-1, the J call TRBJ2-1; TRBD1 aligns across 7 bases. This clonotype originated in a man aged 60 to 75 with acute or convalescent COVID-19. The sample was peripheral blood. This chain's CDR3 is CSVEGTGDEQFF. In nucleotides, the CDR3 is TGCAGCGTTGAGGGCACAGGGGATGAGCAGTTCTTC.